The TCR beta chain under discussion was sequenced for a study of blood T cells in healthy people across ages. This clonotype was observed a single time. The antigen remains undetermined. Study-wide findings and caveats: Donor CMV infection status was unknown, possibly confounding age-related changes in expanded clonotypes. Per-million-T-cell TCR beta diversity fell roughly linearly with age. Leaving the PBMCs unsorted stopped any conclusive comparison of naive versus antigen-experienced cells.

Primers used in a second PCR of roughly 6 to 12 cycles were a sample-barcoded 5' primer and a J-beta primer mix. Via MiXCR, TCRdb re-called the 5' RACE reads, giving one row per CDR3 protein. The sample has hundreds of thousands of distinct CDR3 sequences, under 40% seen once; the top ten hold over 10%. V gave up 0 bases and J gave up 8 bases, with 19 bases separating them. CDR3 size: 16 residues. From germline, CDR1 is MNHNS and CDR2 SASEGT. The chain links TRBV6-1 to TRBJ1-2; D remains unclear. The sequence came from a man aged 18 to 29 in good health. What was sequenced was blood. Here the CDR3 reads CASSEAPADRAGGYTF. CDR3 in DNA: TGTGCCAGCAGTGAAGCACCGGCAGATAGGGCTGGAGGCTACACCTTC.